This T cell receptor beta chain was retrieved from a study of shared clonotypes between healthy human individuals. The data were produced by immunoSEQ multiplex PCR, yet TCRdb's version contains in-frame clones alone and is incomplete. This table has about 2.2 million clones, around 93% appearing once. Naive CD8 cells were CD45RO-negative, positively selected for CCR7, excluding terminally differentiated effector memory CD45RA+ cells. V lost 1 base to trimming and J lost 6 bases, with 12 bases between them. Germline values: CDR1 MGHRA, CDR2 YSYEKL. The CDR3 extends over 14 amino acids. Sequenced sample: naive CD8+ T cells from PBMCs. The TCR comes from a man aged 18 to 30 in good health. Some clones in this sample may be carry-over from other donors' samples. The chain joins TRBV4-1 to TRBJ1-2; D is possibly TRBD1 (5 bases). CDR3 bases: TGCGCCAGCAGCCAAGTGAGGGGCTCTGATGGCTACACCTTC. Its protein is CASSQVRGSDGYTF.